Listed here are 9 T cell receptor beta chains from one sample, sequenced in a study of CD8+CD57+ T cells in acquired aplastic anemia. TCR beta VDJ and CDR3 profiles were obtained from a genomic DNA template. MiXCR, run by TCRdb on the reads, gives a single entry per CDR3 protein. Here the sample spans about 120,000 distinct CDR3 sequences, 50% to 60% being singletons. Before being chosen for sequencing, patients had shown CD8+CD57+ cell expansion by flow cytometry. Sequencing used sorted CD4+, CD8+, or CD8+CD57+ T cells (not recorded which) from PBMCs. The receptors here all came from a human donor with aplastic anemia.

The V gene is TRBV25-1, the J gene TRBJ2-2, with 8 bases fitting TRBD1. With V trimmed by 3 bases and J by 6 bases, 6 bases remained unmatched. The CDR3 covers 15 residues. Germline V CDR1 and CDR2: MGHDK, SYGVNS. The CDR3 region has the DNA TGTGCCAGCAGTGACCTCAGGGGGCGGTCCGGGGAGCTGTTTTTT. It yields the protein CASSDLRGRSGELFF.

This clonotype occurred once. The chain combines TRBV10-3 with TRBJ1-2, with no clear D. Germline values: CDR1 ENHRY, CDR2 SYGVKD. This CDR3 has 13 amino acids. Between the trimmed V and J ends, which lost 4 bases and 2 bases, there was a span of 8 bases. The CDR3 reads CAISGAGNYGYTF. The CDR3 DNA follows: TGTGCCATCAGTGGGGCTGGGAACTATGGCTACACCTTC.

V gene TRBV20-1 combines with J gene TRBJ2-1; TRBD2 might be the D (5 bases). The CDR3 spans 14 residues. The V end was cut by 1 base, the J end by 4 bases, with 11 bases between. CDR1 is DFQATT, CDR2 SNEGSKA, per germline (reference sequence). Here the CDR3 reads CSARGLNIYNEQFF. The CDR3 nucleotides read TGCAGTGCTAGAGGACTAAACATTTACAATGAGCAGTTCTTC.

By proportion, this clonotype is large. The rearrangement joins TRBV7-3 to TRBJ2-2; D is uncertain. Between the trimmed V and J ends, which lost 5 bases and 1 base, there was a span of 2 bases. In germline, CDR1 is SGHTA, CDR2 FQGTGA. The CDR3 is 12 amino acids. The CDR3 DNA is TGTGCCAGCAGCCTGAACACCGGGGAGCTGTTTTTT. This sequence encodes CASSLNTGELFF.

J is TRBJ2-3 and V is TRBV3-1; possibly TRBD1 or TRBD2 for D (5 bases each). The germline V and J ends were trimmed by 3 bases and 2 bases, with 12 bases remaining between them. CDR1 is LGHDT and CDR2 is YNNKEL in the germline V gene (reference sequence). CDR3 length: 15 residues. The CDR3 nucleotides read TGTGCCAGCAGCCATGGGGGACCCAACACAGATACGCAGTATTTT. Translating it yields CASSHGGPNTDTQYF.

This chain connects TRBV20-1 to TRBJ2-7; D gene uncertain. The CDR3 is made up of 12 amino acids. Germline assignment: CDR1 DFQATT and CDR2 SNEGSKA (reference sequence). Trimming pared 0 bases from V and 4 bases from J, leaving 7 bases between. The CDR3 region is CSAREAQYEQYF. The CDR3, as DNA: TGCAGTGCTAGAGAAGCCCAGTACGAGCAGTACTTC.

About this clonotype: Compared with germline, one end of the junction differs, possibly owing to a read error. The chain recombines TRBV2 with TRBJ2-6; maybe TRBD1 (6 bases). The CDR3 contains 13 residues. CDR1 is SNHLY, CDR2 FYNNEI, per germline. DNA for the CDR3: TGTGCCAGCAGTGAAGCGGGGGCCGACGTCCTGACTTTC. Protein sequence: CASSEAGADVLTF.

This clonotype was detected once. This chain connects TRBV15 to TRBJ1-5, with a tentative D call TRBD1 (6 bases). This CDR3 has 13 amino acids. V was trimmed by 6 bases and J by 4 bases, leaving 10 bases between them. Germline V gene data show CDR1 as LNHNV and CDR2 as YYDKDF (reference sequence). CDR3 nucleotide sequence: TGTGCCACCAGTAGGACAGAAAATCAGCCCCAGCATTTT. Translating gives CATSRTENQPQHF.

The chain carries TRBV7-9 and TRBJ1-2; D gene uncertain. The germline gives CDR1 SEHNR, CDR2 FQNEAQ (reference sequence). The V end was cut by 5 bases, the J end by 4 bases, with 11 bases between. The CDR3 length is 13 residues. CDR3 region: CASSTDDLYGYTF. In DNA form, the CDR3 reads TGTGCCAGCAGCACAGACGACCTCTATGGCTACACCTTC.